What follows describes a single T cell receptor (delta chain). This sequence may be a read error, since a much larger clone differs from it by one base. This sample was taken from a study of gamma-delta T cells after stem cell transplantation. The CDR3 covers 21 residues. TCRdb re-identified clones in the RT-PCR reads via CATT. In the table there are 600 or so delta-chain clones, about 21% of which are singletons. Sequencing used gamma-delta T cells. The J gene was reported as TRDJ1; the V gene went uncalled. The source of this sequence is a human donor. It is not recorded whose cells these are; they may come from a transplant donor. The DNA for the CDR3 is TGTGCCTATGACACCTTAGTCGGCGTTAATAAGCAGAATCCCAACACCGATAAACTCATCTTT. Protein: CAYDTLVGVNKQNPNTDKLIF.